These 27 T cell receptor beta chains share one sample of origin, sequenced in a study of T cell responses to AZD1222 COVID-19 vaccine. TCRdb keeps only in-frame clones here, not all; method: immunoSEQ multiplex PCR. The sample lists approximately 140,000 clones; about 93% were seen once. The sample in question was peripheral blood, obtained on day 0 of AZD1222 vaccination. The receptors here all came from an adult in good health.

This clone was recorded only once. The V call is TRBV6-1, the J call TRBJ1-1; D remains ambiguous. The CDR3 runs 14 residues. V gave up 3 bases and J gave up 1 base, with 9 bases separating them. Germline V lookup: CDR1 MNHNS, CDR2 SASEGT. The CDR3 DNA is TGTGCCAGCAGTGATCTTACCAGGAACACTGAAGCTTTCTTT. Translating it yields CASSDLTRNTEAFF.

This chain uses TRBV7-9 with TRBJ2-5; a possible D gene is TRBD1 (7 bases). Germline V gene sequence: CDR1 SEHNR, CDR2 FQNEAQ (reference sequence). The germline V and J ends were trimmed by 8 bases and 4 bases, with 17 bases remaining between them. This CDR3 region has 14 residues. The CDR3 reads CASFSWQGGETQYF. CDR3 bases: TGTGCCAGCTTCTCATGGCAGGGGGGAGAGACCCAGTACTTC.

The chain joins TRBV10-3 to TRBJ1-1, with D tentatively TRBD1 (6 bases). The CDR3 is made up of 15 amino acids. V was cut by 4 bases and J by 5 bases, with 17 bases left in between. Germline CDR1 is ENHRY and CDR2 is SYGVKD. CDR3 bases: TGTGCCATCAGTGGGAACAGGGACCCGGGGACTGAAGCTTTCTTT. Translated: CAISGNRDPGTEAFF.

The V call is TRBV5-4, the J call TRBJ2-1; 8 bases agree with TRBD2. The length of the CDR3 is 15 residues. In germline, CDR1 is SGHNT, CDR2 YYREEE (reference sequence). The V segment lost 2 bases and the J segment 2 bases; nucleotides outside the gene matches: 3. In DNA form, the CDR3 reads TGTGCCAGCAGCTTACCAGCGGGAGCCTACAATGAGCAGTTCTTC. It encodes CASSLPAGAYNEQFF.

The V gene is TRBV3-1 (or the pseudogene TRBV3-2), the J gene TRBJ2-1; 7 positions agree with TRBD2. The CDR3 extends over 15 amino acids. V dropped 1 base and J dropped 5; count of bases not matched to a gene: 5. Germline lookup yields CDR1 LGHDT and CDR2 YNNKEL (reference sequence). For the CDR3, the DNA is TGTGCCAGCAGCCAAGGCCTAGCGGACCACAATGAGCAGTTCTTC. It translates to CASSQGLADHNEQFF.

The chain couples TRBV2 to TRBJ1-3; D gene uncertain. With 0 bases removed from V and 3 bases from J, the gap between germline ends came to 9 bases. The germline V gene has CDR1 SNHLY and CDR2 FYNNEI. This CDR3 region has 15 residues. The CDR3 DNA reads TGTGCCAGCAGTGAAGCGCTGGGCGGTGGAAACACCATATATTTT. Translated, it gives CASSEALGGGNTIYF.

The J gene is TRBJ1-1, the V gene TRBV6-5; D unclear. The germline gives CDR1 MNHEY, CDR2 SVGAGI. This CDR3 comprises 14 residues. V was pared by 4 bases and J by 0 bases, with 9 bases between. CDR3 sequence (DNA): TGTGCCAGCAGTTTTACAGACTTGAACACTGAAGCTTTCTTT. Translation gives CASSFTDLNTEAFF.

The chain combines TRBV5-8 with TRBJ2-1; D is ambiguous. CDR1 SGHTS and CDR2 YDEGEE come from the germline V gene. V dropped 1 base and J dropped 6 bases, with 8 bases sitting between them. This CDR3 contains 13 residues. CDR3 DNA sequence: TGTGCCAGCAGCTTGAGACATCGCAATGAGCAGTTCTTC. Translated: CASSLRHRNEQFF.

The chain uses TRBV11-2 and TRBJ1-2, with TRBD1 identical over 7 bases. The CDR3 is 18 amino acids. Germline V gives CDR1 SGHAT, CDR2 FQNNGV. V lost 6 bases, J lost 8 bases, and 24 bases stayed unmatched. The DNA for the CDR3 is TGTGCCAGCAGAAGACCGGGTAGGCGGACAGGTTCTGAATTGGGCTACACCTTC. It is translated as CASRRPGRRTGSELGYTF.

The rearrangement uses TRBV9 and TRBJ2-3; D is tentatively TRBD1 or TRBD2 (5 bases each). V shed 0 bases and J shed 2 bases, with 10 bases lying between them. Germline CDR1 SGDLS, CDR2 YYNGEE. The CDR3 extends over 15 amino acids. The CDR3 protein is CASSVVGGFTDTQYF. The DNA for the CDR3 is TGTGCCAGCAGCGTAGTTGGGGGTTTCACAGATACGCAGTATTTT.

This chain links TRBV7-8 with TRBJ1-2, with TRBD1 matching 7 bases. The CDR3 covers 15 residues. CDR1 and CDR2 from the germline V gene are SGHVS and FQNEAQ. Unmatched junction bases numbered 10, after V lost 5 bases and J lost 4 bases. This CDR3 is CASSTRTGMTYGYTF. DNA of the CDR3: TGTGCCAGCAGCACCCGGACAGGCATGACCTATGGCTACACCTTC.

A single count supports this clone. The CDR3 nucleotides read TGTGCCAGCAGCCAAGGGACTTCCCAGCGTTCACCCCTCCACTTT. This translates into CASSQGTSQRSPLHF. The chain couples TRBV3-1 (or the pseudogene TRBV3-2) to TRBJ1-6; no clear D. The CDR3 is made up of 15 amino acids. V lost 1 base and J 9 bases, leaving 13 bases between the germline ends. Germline CDR1 LGHDT, CDR2 YNNKEL (reference sequence).

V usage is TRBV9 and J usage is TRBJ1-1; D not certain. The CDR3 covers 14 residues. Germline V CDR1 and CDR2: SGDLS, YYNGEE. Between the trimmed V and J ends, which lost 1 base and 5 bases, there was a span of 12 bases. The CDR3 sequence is CASSVRSVGTEAFF. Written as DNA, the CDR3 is TGTGCCAGCAGCGTAAGGTCAGTGGGGACTGAAGCTTTCTTT.

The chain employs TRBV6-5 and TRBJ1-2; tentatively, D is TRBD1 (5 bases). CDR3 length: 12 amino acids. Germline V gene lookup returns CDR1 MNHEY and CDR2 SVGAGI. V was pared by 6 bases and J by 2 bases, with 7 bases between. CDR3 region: CASSGDNYGYTF. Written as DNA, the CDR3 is TGTGCCAGCAGCGGGGACAACTATGGCTACACCTTC.

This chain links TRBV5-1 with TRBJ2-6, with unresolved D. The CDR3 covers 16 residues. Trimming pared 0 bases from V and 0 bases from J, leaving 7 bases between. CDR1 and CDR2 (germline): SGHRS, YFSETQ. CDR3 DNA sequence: TGCGCCAGCAGCTTGGAGGCGCTCTCTGGGGCCAACGTCCTGACTTTC. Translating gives CASSLEALSGANVLTF.

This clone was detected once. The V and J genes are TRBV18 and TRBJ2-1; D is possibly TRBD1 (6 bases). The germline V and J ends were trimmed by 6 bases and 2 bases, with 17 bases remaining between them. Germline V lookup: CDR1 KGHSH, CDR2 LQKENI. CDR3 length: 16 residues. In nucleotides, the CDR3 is TGTGCCAGCTCGTACCAGAGGGGGAACCCCTACAATGAGCAGTTCTTC. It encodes CASSYQRGNPYNEQFF. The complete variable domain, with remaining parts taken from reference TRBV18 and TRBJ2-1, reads NAGVMQNPRHLVRRRGQEARLRCSPMKGHSHVYWYRQLPEEGLKFMVYLQKENIIDESGMPKERFSAEFPKEGPSILRIQQVVRGDSAAYFCASSYQRGNPYNEQFFGPGTRLTVL.

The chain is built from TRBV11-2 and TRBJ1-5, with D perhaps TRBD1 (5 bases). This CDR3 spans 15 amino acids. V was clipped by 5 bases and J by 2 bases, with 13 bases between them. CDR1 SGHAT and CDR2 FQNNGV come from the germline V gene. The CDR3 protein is CASSPEGLRNQPQHF. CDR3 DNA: TGTGCCAGCAGCCCAGAGGGGTTACGCAATCAGCCCCAGCATTTT.

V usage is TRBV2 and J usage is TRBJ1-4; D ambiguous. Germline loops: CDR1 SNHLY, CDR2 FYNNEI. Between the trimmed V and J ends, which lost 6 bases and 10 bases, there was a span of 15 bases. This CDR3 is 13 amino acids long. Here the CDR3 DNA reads TGTGCCAGCAGACGGGCTACAGACGGAAAACTGTTTTTT. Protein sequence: CASRRATDGKLFF.

This chain's CDR3 is CASSSGQGNYGYTF. The DNA for the CDR3 is TGTGCCAGCAGTTCCGGACAGGGAAACTATGGCTACACCTTC. The chain is built from TRBV5-4 and TRBJ1-2; 8 bases align to TRBD1. Germline V lookup: CDR1 SGHNT, CDR2 YYREEE (reference sequence). This CDR3 has 14 residues. Trimming at V came to 5 bases and at J to 2 bases, leaving 5 bases not matched to a gene.

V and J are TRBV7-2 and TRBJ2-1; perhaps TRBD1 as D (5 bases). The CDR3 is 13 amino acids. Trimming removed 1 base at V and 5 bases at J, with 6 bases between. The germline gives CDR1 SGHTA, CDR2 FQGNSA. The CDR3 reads CASSLGQNNEQFF. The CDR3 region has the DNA TGTGCCAGCAGCTTAGGACAGAACAATGAGCAGTTCTTC.

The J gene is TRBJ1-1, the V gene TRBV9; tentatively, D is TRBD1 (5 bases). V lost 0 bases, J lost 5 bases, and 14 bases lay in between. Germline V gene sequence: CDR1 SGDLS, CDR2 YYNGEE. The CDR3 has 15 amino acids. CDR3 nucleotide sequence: TGTGCCAGCAGCGTAGGCGGGGCTCGAGGGACTGAAGCTTTCTTT. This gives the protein CASSVGGARGTEAFF. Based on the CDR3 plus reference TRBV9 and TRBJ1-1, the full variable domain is DSGVTQTPKHLITATGQRVTLRCSPRSGDLSVYWYQQSLDQGLQFLIQYYNGEERAKGNILERFSAQQFPDLHSELNLSSLELGDSALYFCASSVGGARGTEAFFGQGTRLTVV.

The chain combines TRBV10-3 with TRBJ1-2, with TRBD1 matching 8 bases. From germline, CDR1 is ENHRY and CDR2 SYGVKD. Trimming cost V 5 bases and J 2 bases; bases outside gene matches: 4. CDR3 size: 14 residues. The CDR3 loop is CAISQDRGNYGYTF. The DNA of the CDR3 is TGTGCCATCAGTCAAGACAGGGGAAACTATGGCTACACCTTC.

CDR3 residues: CSVGANTGELFF. The DNA for the CDR3 is TGCAGCGTTGGCGCGAACACCGGGGAGCTGTTTTTT. The gene calls are TRBV29-1 and TRBJ2-2, with D unresolved. Germline CDR1 reads SQVTM; CDR2 reads ANQGSEA. The V end was cut by 4 bases, the J end by 0 bases, with 3 bases between. CDR3 length: 12 amino acids.

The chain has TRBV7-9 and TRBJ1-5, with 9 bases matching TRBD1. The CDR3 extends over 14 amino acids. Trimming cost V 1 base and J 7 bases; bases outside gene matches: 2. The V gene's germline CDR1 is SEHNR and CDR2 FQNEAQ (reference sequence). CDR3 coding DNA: TGTGCCAGCAGCTTAGGGACAGGGGACCAGCCCCAGCATTTT. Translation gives CASSLGTGDQPQHF.

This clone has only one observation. The CDR3 region has the DNA TGTGCCAGTACTAGCTCCTACAATGAGCAGTTCTTC. Amino acid sequence: CASTSSYNEQFF. The chain recombines TRBV19 with TRBJ2-1; D ambiguous. V was trimmed by 7 bases and J by 0 bases, leaving 4 bases between them. This CDR3 region has 12 residues. Germline V CDR1 and CDR2: LNHDA, SQIVND (reference sequence).

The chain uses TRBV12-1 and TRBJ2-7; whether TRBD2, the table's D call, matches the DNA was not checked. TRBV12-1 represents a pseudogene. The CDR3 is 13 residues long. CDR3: CATLEELSYEQYF. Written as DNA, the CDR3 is TGTGCCACCCTCGAGGAGCTCTCCTACGAGCAGTACTTC.

CDR3 nucleotide sequence: TGTGCCAGCAGCGTAGGTGGAGGGGGCTATGGCTACACCTTC. Protein sequence: CASSVGGGGYGYTF. The chain recombines TRBV9 with TRBJ1-2; D is perhaps TRBD1 (6 bases). There are 14 residues in the CDR3. Germline CDR1 reads SGDLS; CDR2 reads YYNGEE. V was clipped by 0 bases and J by 4 bases, with 10 bases between them.